A single sample is the source of the 17 T cell receptor beta chains below, sequenced in a study of breast tumors, draining lymph nodes, adjacent tissues. In TCRdb, the multiplex PCR reads were re-called with MiXCR into one record per CDR3 protein. In the table there are 100,000 or so distinct CDR3 sequences, about 20% of which are singletons. Axillary draining lymph nodes of breast cancer patients supplied the node samples. Specimen: axillary lymph node tissue. These receptors were collected from a female donor with breast cancer. Some clones in this sample may be carry-over from other donors' samples.

This clonotype was recorded at least ten times. The CDR3 spells CASSPGQGLEETQYF. CDR3 bases: TGCGCCAGCAGCCCGGGACAGGGACTCGAAGAGACCCAGTACTTC. The V and J genes are TRBV5-1 and TRBJ2-5; 9 bases align to TRBD1. V shed 4 bases and J 3 bases; nucleotides not matched to a gene: 7. The CDR3 length is 15 residues. CDR1 is SGHRS, CDR2 YFSETQ, per germline.

This clonotype was counted at least ten times. The chain combines TRBV5-8 with TRBJ1-3; D unclear. The germline V gene has CDR1 SGHTS and CDR2 YDEGEE. The CDR3 has 16 amino acids. V dropped 4 bases and J dropped 0 bases, with 14 bases sitting between them. The CDR3 nucleotides read TGTGCCAGCAGCCCCCCGGGCAGAATCTCTGGAAACACCATATATTTT. It codes for CASSPPGRISGNTIYF.

J is TRBJ2-3 and V is TRBV27; the D gene is possibly TRBD2 (6 bases). Germline CDR1 is MNHEY and CDR2 is SMNVEV (reference sequence). Trimming removed 1 base from V and 0 bases from J, with 11 bases in between. This CDR3 region has 16 residues. CDR3 DNA sequence: TGTGCCAGCAGTTTATTACTAGCCTCTAGCACAGATACGCAGTATTTT. Its translation is CASSLLLASSTDTQYF.

Ten or more counts support this clonotype. The chain has TRBV4-2 and TRBJ1-5, with D unclear. V shed 1 base and J shed 0 bases, with 7 bases lying between them. This CDR3 is built from 15 residues. Germline-derived CDR1 and CDR2 are LGHNA and YNFKEQ. The CDR3 DNA reads as TGTGCCAGCAGCCAAGGGGAAAATAGCAATCAGCCCCAGCATTTT. Translated, it gives CASSQGENSNQPQHF.

This clonotype was seen many times. This rearrangement joins TRBV15 to TRBJ1-2, with D possibly TRBD1 on 5 matching bases. Trimming took 4 bases from V and 5 from J, leaving 17 bases between them. Germline V gene lookup returns CDR1 LNHNV and CDR2 YYDKDF (reference sequence). The CDR3 runs to 15 residues. This chain's CDR3 is CATSTLRQGYYGYTF. The CDR3 nucleotides are TGTGCCACCAGCACCCTTCGGCAGGGCTATTATGGCTACACCTTC.

V gene TRBV12-3 or TRBV12-4 combines with J gene TRBJ2-2; 12 bases line up with TRBD2. The CDR3 length is 19 residues. J gave up 3 bases and V 9 bases, and 17 bases lay outside the gene matches. CDR3 protein: CASEGLTSGGATDTGELFF. Written as DNA, the CDR3 is TGTGCCAGTGAAGGACTGACTAGCGGGGGAGCCACGGACACCGGGGAGCTGTTTTTT.

This clonotype has ten or more counts. The chain links TRBV6-1 to TRBJ1-5; no clear D. The CDR3 totals 15 residues. V was shortened by 1 base and J by 6 bases, with 13 bases between the two germline ends. Per germline, CDR1 MNHNS and CDR2 SASEGT. The CDR3 sequence is CASSEEDWGSQPQHF. CDR3 sequence (DNA): TGTGCCAGCAGTGAAGAGGATTGGGGTAGTCAGCCCCAGCATTTT.

The chain carries TRBV29-1 and TRBJ2-1; 9 nucleotides align to TRBD2. The ends lost 5 bases at V and 6 bases at J; junction bases unmatched: 8. From germline, CDR1 is SQVTM and CDR2 ANQGSEA. CDR3 size: 14 residues. CDR3 protein: CSVFGGRAVNEQFF. The CDR3 DNA sequence: TGCAGCGTTTTTGGCGGGAGGGCCGTCAATGAGCAGTTCTTC.

In this sample, this clonotype turned up a few times. The chain links TRBV18 to TRBJ2-7; 8 bases match TRBD1. The CDR3 is 14 amino acids. V gave up 5 bases and J gave up 6 bases; unmatched junction bases: 9. Per the germline V gene, CDR1 is KGHSH and CDR2 is LQKENI. CDR3 sequence (DNA): TGTGCCAGCTCAACACAGGACAGGGCTGCCGAGCAGTACTTC. It yields the protein CASSTQDRAAEQYF.

This clonotype showed up many times. The chain joins TRBV10-2 to TRBJ1-5; D not resolved. This CDR3 is 12 amino acids long. V shed 5 bases and J shed 1 base, with 3 bases lying between them. Germline V CDR1 and CDR2: WSHSY, SAAADI. Written as DNA, the CDR3 is TGCGCCAGCAGTCACAGCAATCAGCCCCAGCATTTT. This translates into CASSHSNQPQHF.

The chain employs TRBV28 and TRBJ2-7; 11 nucleotides match TRBD1. V shed 5 bases, J shed 6 bases, and the junction held 9 bases outside the gene matches. CDR3 length equals 15 residues. Germline lookup yields CDR1 MDHEN and CDR2 SYDVKM. The CDR3 DNA reads as TGTGCCAGCAGTGACTCCGGGACAGGGGGTACCGAGCAGTACTTC. It is translated as CASSDSGTGGTEQYF.

This clonotype was recorded a few times. The DNA of the CDR3 is TGTGCCAGCAGTGTATTGGGCGCCGCGAACACCGGGGAGCTGTTTTTT. Residues: CASSVLGAANTGELFF. The chain couples TRBV6-1 to TRBJ2-2; D gene uncertain. CDR3 length: 16 residues. The V and J ends lost 4 bases and 0 bases respectively, with 12 bases between them. Germline V gene sequence: CDR1 MNHNS, CDR2 SASEGT.

This clonotype was detected ten times or more. V gene TRBV29-1 combines with J gene TRBJ2-3; unclear D gene. Looked up from germline, CDR1 is SQVTM and CDR2 is ANQGSEA. This CDR3 is built from 12 residues. V lost 6 bases, J lost 4 bases, and 11 bases lay in between. CDR3 DNA: TGCAGCGTCGCCCCCCCCTCAGATACGCAGTATTTT. As protein: CSVAPPSDTQYF.

This clonotype was detected only a few times. The rearrangement uses TRBV5-1 and TRBJ1-6; TRBD1 might be the D (6 bases). The V gene's germline CDR1 is SGHRS and CDR2 YFSETQ. The CDR3 sequence is 15 residues long. With 0 bases removed from V and 7 bases from J, the gap between germline ends came to 11 bases. In DNA form, the CDR3 reads TGCGCCAGCAGCTTGGCCCTCCAGGGGAATTCACCCCTCCACTTT. Its translation is CASSLALQGNSPLHF.

The chain recombines TRBV5-4 with TRBJ1-6; 8 bases map to TRBD1. This CDR3 is 15 amino acids long. Germline V lookup: CDR1 SGHNT, CDR2 YYREEE (reference sequence). After removal of 4 bases from V and 3 bases from J, the junction contained 3 bases not matched to a gene. CDR3 region: CASSDRGSYNSPLHF. The CDR3 DNA sequence: TGTGCCAGCAGCGACAGGGGAAGCTATAATTCACCCCTCCACTTT.

This clonotype occurred many times. This rearrangement joins TRBV30 to TRBJ1-2; 11 nucleotides agree with TRBD1. The germline CDR1 and CDR2 sequences are GTSNPN and SVGIG (reference sequence). The J segment lost 6 bases and the V segment lost 5 bases, leaving 5 bases of the junction unmatched. The CDR3 is 13 residues long. The CDR3 DNA follows: TGTGCCTGGCATAGGACAGGGGGCCATGGCTACACCTTC. This codes for CAWHRTGGHGYTF.

This clonotype was counted ten times or more. V and J are TRBV13 and TRBJ1-2; 10 bases agree with TRBD1. Germline lookup yields CDR1 PRHDT and CDR2 FYEKMQ (reference sequence). CDR3 size: 19 residues. V lost 2 bases, J lost 3 bases, and 15 bases stayed unmatched. For the CDR3, the DNA is TGTGCCAGCAGCTTACGGGGCGGGACAGGGGTCTCTGGGGACTATGGCTACACCTTC. The encoded protein is CASSLRGGTGVSGDYGYTF.